The 11 T cell receptor beta chains presented below share a single source sample, sequenced in a study of post-analysis software for immune sequencing data. General study results and limits: The five TRBV segments detected at higher frequency in patients than in controls included TRBV5-6, TRBV5-1 and TRBV20-1.

These receptors have no identified antigens. Sequencing libraries made from TCR beta cDNA carried unique molecular identifiers. TCRdb re-called the PCR reads through MiXCR, storing one row per CDR3 protein. The sample contains under 650,000 distinct CDR3 sequences, roughly 47% of which appear only once. Sequencing used blood. All receptors come from a girl aged 5 to 17 with multiple sclerosis.

Regarding this clonotype: Being one base from a much bigger clone, this may be a read error. This chain links TRBV2 with TRBJ2-4, with TRBD2 identical over 13 bases. CDR1 is SNHLY, CDR2 FYNNEI, per germline. This CDR3 region has 14 residues. The junction had 9 bases not matched to a gene; V was cut back by 6 bases and J by 13 bases. The chain's CDR3 is CASRGLAGVGEQYF. Here the CDR3 DNA reads TGTGCCAGCAGAGGACTAGCGGGGGTTGGGGAGCAGTACTTC.

V usage is TRBV6-6 and J usage is TRBJ2-6; 9 nucleotides line up with TRBD1. V trimming: 10 bases; J trimming: 1 base; junction bases outside the gene matches: 5. This CDR3 contains 15 residues. Germline-derived CDR1 and CDR2 are MNHNY and SVGAGI (reference sequence). CDR3 in amino acids: CATTGGLSGANVLTF. DNA for the CDR3: TGTGCCACTACAGGGGGCTTGTCTGGGGCCAACGTCCTGACTTTC.

This clonotype was found once. The chain uses TRBV20-1 and TRBJ1-5, with D perhaps TRBD1 (6 bases). Trimming stripped 3 bases from V and 0 bases from J, with 12 bases between. CDR3 size: 15 residues. Germline-derived CDR1 and CDR2 are DFQATT and SNEGSKA (reference sequence). The CDR3 reads CSASIYRDSNQPQHF. CDR3 in DNA: TGCAGTGCTAGTATTTACAGGGATAGCAATCAGCCCCAGCATTTT.

This clonotype was seen repeatedly, ten times or more. This chain links TRBV10-3 with TRBJ2-7, with 7 bases matching TRBD2. This CDR3 comprises 16 residues. Germline V CDR1 and CDR2: ENHRY, SYGVKD. J was trimmed by 2 bases and V by 0 bases; bases with no gene match: 7. CDR3 loop: CAISESGASGPYEQYF. The DNA for the CDR3 is TGTGCCATCAGTGAGTCCGGGGCTAGCGGCCCCTACGAGCAGTACTTC.

This chain uses TRBV6-4 with TRBJ2-5; D may be TRBD1 (5 bases). The CDR3 covers 12 residues. Germline-derived CDR1 and CDR2 are MRHNA and SNTAGT. V was pared by 8 bases and J by 5 bases, with 12 bases between. CDR3 sequence reads: CASPGAAETQYF. Written as DNA, the CDR3 is TGTGCCAGCCCTGGGGCAGCGGAGACCCAGTACTTC.

This sequence joins TRBV4-2 and TRBJ2-3; TRBD2 aligns across 7 bases. The CDR3 consists of 15 residues. V dropped 1 base and J dropped 4; count of bases not matched to a gene: 5. CDR1 LGHNA and CDR2 YNFKEQ come from the germline V gene. The CDR3 spells CASSQVLSGSDTQYF. The CDR3 DNA is TGTGCCAGCAGCCAAGTGCTTAGCGGGTCAGATACGCAGTATTTT.

The CDR3 DNA reads as TGTGCCAGCAGGGGGATTGGGGGGCCGAACACTGAAGCTTTCTTT. Its protein is CASRGIGGPNTEAFF. The chain is built from TRBV12-3 or TRBV12-4 and TRBJ1-1; the D gene is possibly TRBD1 (6 bases). The length of the CDR3 is 15 residues. V lost 6 bases to trimming and J lost 1 base, with 15 bases between them.

The sample holds one count of this clonotype. This sequence may be a read error, since a much larger clone differs from it by one base. V and J are TRBV27 and TRBJ1-5, with no clear D. Looked up from germline, CDR1 is MNHEY and CDR2 is SMNVEV (reference sequence). The CDR3 is 13 residues long. V was cut by 4 bases and J by 1 base, with 5 bases left in between. The CDR3 sequence: CASSWASNQPQHF. CDR3 DNA: TGTGCCAGCAGTTGGGCCAGCAATCAGCCCCAGCATTTT.

This chain connects TRBV20-1 to TRBJ2-7; a possible D gene is TRBD1 (8 bases). CDR3 length equals 14 residues. Germline CDR1 is DFQATT and CDR2 is SNEGSKA (reference sequence). V was trimmed by 5 bases and J by 6 bases, leaving 20 bases between them. The CDR3 DNA reads as TGCAGTGCTGGCCGACAGGGGAGGGGGAGCGAGCAGTACTTC. Protein: CSAGRQGRGSEQYF.

The table lists this clonotype with a few counts. The chain links TRBV12-3 or TRBV12-4 to TRBJ1-2; TRBD1 matches at 8 bases. V gave up 5 bases and J gave up 8 bases; unmatched junction bases: 7. CDR3 length: 13 residues. This chain's CDR3 is CASSPYQGAGYTF. In DNA form, the CDR3 reads TGTGCCAGCAGTCCCTACCAGGGGGCAGGCTACACCTTC.

The V call is TRBV19, the J call TRBJ2-3; possible D gene TRBD2, 6 bases. The V gene lost 3 bases and the J gene lost 6 bases, with 7 bases spanning the gap. The CDR3 has 12 residues. CDR1 and CDR2 from the germline V gene are LNHDA and SQIVND (reference sequence). CDR3 protein: CASSIGGDTQYF. The CDR3, as DNA: TGTGCCAGTAGTATCGGAGGGGATACGCAGTATTTT.